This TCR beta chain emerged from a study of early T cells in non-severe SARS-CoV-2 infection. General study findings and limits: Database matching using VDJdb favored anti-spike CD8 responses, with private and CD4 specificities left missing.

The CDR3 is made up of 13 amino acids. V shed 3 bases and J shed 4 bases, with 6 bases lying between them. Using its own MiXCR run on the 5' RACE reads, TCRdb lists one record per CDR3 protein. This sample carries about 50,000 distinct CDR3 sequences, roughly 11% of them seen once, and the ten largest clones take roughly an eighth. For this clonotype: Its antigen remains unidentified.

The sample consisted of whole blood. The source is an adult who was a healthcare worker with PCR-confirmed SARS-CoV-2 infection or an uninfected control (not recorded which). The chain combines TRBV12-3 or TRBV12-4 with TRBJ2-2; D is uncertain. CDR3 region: CASSFYLTGELFF. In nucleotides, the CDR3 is TGTGCCAGCAGTTTTTATCTCACCGGGGAGCTGTTTTTT.